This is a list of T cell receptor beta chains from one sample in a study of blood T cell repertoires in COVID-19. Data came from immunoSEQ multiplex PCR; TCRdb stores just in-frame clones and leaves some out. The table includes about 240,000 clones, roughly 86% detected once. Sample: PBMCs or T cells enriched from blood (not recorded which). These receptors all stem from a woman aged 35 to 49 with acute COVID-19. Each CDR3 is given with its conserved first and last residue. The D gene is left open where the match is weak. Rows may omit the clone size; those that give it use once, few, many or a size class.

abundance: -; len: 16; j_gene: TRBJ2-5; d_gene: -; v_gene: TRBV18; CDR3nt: TGTGCCAGCTCACGCCTCCCCCAGGGGATCCAAGAGACCCAGTACTTC; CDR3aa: CASSRLPQGIQETQYF
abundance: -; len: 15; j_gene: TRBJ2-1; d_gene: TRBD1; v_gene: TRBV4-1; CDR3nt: TGCGCCAGCAGCCTGTCCCGGGACAGCTACAATGAGCAGTTCTTC; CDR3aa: CASSLSRDSYNEQFF
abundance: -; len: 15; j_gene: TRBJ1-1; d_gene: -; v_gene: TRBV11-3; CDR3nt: TGTGCCAGCAGCTTAGGAGTATCCGGGAACACTGAAGCTTTCTTT; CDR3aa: CASSLGVSGNTEAFF
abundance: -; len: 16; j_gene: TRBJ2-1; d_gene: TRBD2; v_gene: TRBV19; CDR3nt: TGTGCCAGTAGTATTCTAGCGGGAGGGACCTACAATGAGCAGTTCTTC; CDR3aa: CASSILAGGTYNEQFF
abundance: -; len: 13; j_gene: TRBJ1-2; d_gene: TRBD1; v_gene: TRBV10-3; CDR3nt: TGTGCCATCGAAAAGGACAGGGGCTATGGCTACACCTTC; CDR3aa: CAIEKDRGYGYTF
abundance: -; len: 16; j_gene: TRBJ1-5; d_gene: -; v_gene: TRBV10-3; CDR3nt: TGTGCCATCAGTGAGTCAAGCAGGGAAGGCAATCAGCCCCAGCATTTT; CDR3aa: CAISESSREGNQPQHF
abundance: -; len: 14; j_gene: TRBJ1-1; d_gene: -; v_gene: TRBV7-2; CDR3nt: TGTGCCAGCAGCTTAGTAACAGAGAACACTGAAGCTTTCTTT; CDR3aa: CASSLVTENTEAFF
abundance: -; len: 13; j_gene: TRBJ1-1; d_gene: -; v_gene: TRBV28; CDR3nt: TGTGCCAGCAGTCAACATCTGAACACTGAAGCTTTCTTT; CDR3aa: CASSQHLNTEAFF
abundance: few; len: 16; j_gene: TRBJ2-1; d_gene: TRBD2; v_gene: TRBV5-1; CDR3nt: TGCGCCAGCAGCTTAACTACTAGCGAGCAATACAATGAGCAGTTCTTC; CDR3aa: CASSLTTSEQYNEQFF
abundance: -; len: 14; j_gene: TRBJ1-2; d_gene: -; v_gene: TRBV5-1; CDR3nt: TGCGCCAGCGGATCCGGGACAAATATCTATGGCTACACCTTC; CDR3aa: CASGSGTNIYGYTF
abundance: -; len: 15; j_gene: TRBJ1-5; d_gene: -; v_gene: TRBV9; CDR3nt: TGTGCCAGCACCCAGGGTGGGGATAGCAATCAGCCCCAGCATTTT; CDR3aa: CASTQGGDSNQPQHF
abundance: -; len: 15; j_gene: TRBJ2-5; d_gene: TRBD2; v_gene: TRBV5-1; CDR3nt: TGCGCCAGCAGCTTAACTAGCGGGACGGGAGAGACCCAGTACTTC; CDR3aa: CASSLTSGTGETQYF
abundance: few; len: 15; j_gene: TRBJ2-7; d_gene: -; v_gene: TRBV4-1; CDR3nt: TGCGCCAGCAGCCAATCCCAGGGAACCCTCTACGAGCAGTACTTC; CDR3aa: CASSQSQGTLYEQYF
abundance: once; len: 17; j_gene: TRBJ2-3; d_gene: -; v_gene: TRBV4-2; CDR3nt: TGTGCCAGCAGCCAAGAAGAACGAGGCTACGAGACAGATACGCAGTATTTT; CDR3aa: CASSQEERGYETDTQYF
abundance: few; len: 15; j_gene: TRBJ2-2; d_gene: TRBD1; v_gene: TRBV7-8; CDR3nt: TGTGCCAGCAGCGGCCGGGACAGACGGTCAGGGGAGCTGTTTTTT; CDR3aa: CASSGRDRRSGELFF
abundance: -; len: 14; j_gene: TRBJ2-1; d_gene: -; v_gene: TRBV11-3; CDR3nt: TGTGCCAGCAGCTTAGCGCAGGGTCTCGATGAGCAGTTCTTC; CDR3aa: CASSLAQGLDEQFF
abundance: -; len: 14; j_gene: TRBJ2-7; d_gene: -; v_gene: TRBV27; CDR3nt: TGTGCCAGCAGTCCCGGGACTCTTGCCTACGAGCAGTACTTC; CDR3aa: CASSPGTLAYEQYF
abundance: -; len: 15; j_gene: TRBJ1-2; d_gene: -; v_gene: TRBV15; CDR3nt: TGTGCCACCAGCACCTTCTCCCGGGACACGGGCTTCTACACCTTC; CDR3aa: CATSTFSRDTGFYTF
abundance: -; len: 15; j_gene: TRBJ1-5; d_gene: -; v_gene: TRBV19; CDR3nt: TGTGCCAGTAGTTCCAGACAGGCGATGGTTCAGCCCCAGCATTTT; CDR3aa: CASSSRQAMVQPQHF
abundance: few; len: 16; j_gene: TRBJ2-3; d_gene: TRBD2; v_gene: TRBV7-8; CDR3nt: TGTGCCAGCAGCTTAGTAGCGGGAGGAGGCACAGATACGCAGTATTTT; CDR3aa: CASSLVAGGGTDTQYF
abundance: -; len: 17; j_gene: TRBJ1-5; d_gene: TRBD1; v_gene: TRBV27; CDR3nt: TGTGCCAGCAGTCCGTATATTGGGGACAGGGGAGATCAGCCCCAGCATTTT; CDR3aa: CASSPYIGDRGDQPQHF
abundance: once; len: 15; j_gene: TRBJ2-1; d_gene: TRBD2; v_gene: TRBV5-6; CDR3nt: TGTGCCAGCAGCTTTTTTCGACTAGCGGAGAATGAGCAGTTCTTC; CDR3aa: CASSFFRLAENEQFF
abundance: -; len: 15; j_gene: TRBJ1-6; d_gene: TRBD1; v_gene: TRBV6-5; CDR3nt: TGTGCCAGCAGTTACTCGAGACAGGGTCGTTCACCCCTCCACTTT; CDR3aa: CASSYSRQGRSPLHF
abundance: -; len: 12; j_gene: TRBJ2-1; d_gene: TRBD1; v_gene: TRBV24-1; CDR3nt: TGTGCCACCAGTGGTGACAGGGGAGAGCAGTTCTTC; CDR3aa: CATSGDRGEQFF